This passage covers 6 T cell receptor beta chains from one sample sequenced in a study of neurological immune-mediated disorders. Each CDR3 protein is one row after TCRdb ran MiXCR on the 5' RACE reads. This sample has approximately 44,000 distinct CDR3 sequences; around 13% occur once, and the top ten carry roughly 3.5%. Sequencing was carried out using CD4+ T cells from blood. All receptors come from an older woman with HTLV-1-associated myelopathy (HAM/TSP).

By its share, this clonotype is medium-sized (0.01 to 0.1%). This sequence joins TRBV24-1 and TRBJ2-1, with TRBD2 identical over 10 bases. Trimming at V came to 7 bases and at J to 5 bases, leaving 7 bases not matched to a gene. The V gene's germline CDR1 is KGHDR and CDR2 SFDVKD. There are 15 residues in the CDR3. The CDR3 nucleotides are TGTGCCACCAGCGGAAGCGGGGGGGTTAACAATGAGCAGTTCTTC. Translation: CATSGSGGVNNEQFF.

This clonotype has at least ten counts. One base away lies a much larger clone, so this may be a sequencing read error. The CDR3 loop is CASSLTGNTEAFF. The DNA for the CDR3 is TGTGCCAGCAGCTTGACAGGGAACACTGAAGCTTTCTTT. The chain has TRBV7-9 and TRBJ1-1; D perhaps matches TRBD1 (6 bases). The CDR3 is 13 amino acids. Germline CDR1 and CDR2: SEHNR and FQNEAQ (reference sequence). With 3 bases removed from V and 1 base from J, the gap between germline ends came to 6 bases.

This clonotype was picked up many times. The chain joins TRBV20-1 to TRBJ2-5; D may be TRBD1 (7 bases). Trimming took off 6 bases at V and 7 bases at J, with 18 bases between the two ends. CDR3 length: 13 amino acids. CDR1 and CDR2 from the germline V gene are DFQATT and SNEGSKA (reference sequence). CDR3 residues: CSAGGTAALTQYF. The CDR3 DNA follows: TGCAGTGCAGGGGGGACAGCCGCTTTGACCCAGTACTTC.

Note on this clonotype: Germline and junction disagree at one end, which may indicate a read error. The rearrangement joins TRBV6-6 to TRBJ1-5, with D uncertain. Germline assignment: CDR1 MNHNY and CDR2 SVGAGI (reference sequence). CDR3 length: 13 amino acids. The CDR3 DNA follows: TGTGCCAGCAGCTCCGGGGTGCTTCAGACCCAGCATTTT. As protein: CASSSGVLQTQHF.

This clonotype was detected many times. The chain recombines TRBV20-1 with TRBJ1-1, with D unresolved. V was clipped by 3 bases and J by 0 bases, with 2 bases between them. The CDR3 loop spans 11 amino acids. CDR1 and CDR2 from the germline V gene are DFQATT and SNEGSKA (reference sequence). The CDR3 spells CSASLNTEAFF. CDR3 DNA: TGCAGTGCTAGTTTGAACACTGAAGCTTTCTTT.

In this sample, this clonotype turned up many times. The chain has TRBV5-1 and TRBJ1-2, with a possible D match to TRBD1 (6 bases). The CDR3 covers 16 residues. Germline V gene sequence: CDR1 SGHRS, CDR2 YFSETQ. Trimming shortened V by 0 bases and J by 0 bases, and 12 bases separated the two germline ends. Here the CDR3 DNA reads TGCGCCAGCAGCTTGGGACAGGCGATAGCTAACTATGGCTACACCTTC. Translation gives CASSLGQAIANYGYTF.